This T cell receptor (beta chain) emerged from a study of blood T cell repertoires in COVID-19. The table came from immunoSEQ multiplex PCR; TCRdb's copy has only in-frame clones and leaves some out. Altogether almost 400,000 clones are present, approximately 89% being singletons, with the ten largest covering approximately 2.4%. The CDR3 sequence is 16 residues long. The chain joins TRBV12-2 to TRBJ2-7; the table's D call of TRBD1 was not tested on the DNA. TRBV12-2 is described as a pseudogene. This receptor was obtained from a woman aged 55-70 years with COVID-19, enrolled during active disease. The sample consisted of peripheral blood. The CDR3 sequence: CASRQKMRQGANEQYF. As DNA, the CDR3 is TGTGCAAGTCGCCAAAAAATGCGCCAGGGGGCGAACGAGCAGTACTTC.